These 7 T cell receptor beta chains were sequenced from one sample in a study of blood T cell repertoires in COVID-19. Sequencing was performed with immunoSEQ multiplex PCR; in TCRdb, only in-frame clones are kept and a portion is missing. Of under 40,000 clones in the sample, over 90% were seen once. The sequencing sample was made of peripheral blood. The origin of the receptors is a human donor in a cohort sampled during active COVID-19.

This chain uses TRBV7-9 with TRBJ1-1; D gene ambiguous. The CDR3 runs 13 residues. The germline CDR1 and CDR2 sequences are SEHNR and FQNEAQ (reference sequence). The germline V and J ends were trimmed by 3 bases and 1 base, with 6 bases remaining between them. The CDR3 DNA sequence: TGTGCCAGCAGCTTCGCAGAGAACACTGAAGCTTTCTTT. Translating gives CASSFAENTEAFF.

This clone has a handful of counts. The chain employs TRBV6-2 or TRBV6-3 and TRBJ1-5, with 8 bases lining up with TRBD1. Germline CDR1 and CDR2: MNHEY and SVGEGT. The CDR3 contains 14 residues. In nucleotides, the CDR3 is TGTGCTAGCCGTTGGACAGGGAACAATCAGCCCCAGCATTTT. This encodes CASRWTGNNQPQHF.

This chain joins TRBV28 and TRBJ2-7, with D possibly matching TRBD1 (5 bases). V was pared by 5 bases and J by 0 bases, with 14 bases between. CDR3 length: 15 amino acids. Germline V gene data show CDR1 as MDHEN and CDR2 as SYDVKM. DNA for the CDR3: TGTGCCAGCAGTACCCCGGACAAGAACTCCTACGAGCAGTACTTC. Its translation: CASSTPDKNSYEQYF.

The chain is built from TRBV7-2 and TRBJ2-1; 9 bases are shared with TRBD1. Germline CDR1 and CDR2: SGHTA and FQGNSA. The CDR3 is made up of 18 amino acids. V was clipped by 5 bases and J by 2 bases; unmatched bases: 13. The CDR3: CASSPQGDRVGPYNEQFF. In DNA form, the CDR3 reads TGTGCCAGCAGCCCCCAAGGGGACAGGGTGGGCCCCTACAATGAGCAGTTCTTC.

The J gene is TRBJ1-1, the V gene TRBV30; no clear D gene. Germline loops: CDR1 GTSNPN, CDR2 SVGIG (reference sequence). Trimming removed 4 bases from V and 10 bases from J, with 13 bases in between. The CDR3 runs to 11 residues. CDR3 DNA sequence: TGTGCCTGGACCGACTCCGGGAGAGCTTTCTTT. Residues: CAWTDSGRAFF.

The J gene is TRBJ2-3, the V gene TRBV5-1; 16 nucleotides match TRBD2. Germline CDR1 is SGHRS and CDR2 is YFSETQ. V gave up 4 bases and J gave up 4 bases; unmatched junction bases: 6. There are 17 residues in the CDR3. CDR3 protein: CASSRGLAGGVADTQYF. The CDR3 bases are TGCGCCAGCAGCCGGGGACTAGCGGGAGGGGTTGCAGATACGCAGTATTTT.

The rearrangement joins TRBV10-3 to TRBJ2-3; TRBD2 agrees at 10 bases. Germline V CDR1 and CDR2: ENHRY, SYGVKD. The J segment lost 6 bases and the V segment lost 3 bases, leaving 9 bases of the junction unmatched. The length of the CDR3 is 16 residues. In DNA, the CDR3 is TGTGCCATCAGTGATCCAGCGGGAGGGATAGGGGATACGCAGTATTTT. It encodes CAISDPAGGIGDTQYF.